This T cell receptor beta chain was obtained from a study of spatial heterogeneity in lung cancer (dated by TCRdb to between 2019 and 2020). Regarding the study in general: More beta-chain than alpha-chain transcripts were consistently detected, likely reflecting higher beta-chain transcript abundance. TCR repertoire features were related to nonsynonymous mutation counts determined by whole-exome sequencing of tumor tissue. In non-small cell lung cancer, the study quantitatively compared TCR alpha and beta repertoires across several tumor regions, matched nontumor lung, and blood. In the raw uncorrected reads, each unique combination of TCR and UMI appeared on average more than ten times. Both alpha and beta chains were TCR-sequenced in samples taken at surgery, namely 220 tumor regions, 62 to 70 matched nontumor lung samples and approximately 51 PBMC samples. Study-wide findings and limitations: Additional single-cell paired TCR alpha and beta sequencing was considered necessary to confirm, at a functional level, the hypothesis that regional TCRs recognize regional mutations.

At least ten counts were recorded for this clonotype. It has no known antigen specificity. No base qualities exist here, and no much larger clone lies one base off it. The time point label corresponds to: sample taken at primary tumor resection. For TCR sequencing, whole RNA was extracted from tumor and nontumor lung tissue, or from cryopreserved PBMC samples, and no cell sorting was done. The donors were 72 patients from the lung TRACERx cohort who had early-stage, untreated non-small cell lung cancer. Only patients for whom sufficient RNA was available from at least two tumor regions were selected for TCR sequencing. A lung pathologist reviewed the tumor and adjacent nontumor lung specimens before the specimens were selected. Library preparation was by 5' RACE. TCRdb shows the sequencer as NextSeq 500. To allow correction of PCR and sequencing errors, the TCR library protocol tagged every TCR cDNA molecule with a unique molecular identifier. As for the original processing: TCR identification, UMI-based error correction and CDR3 extraction were all carried out with Decombinator tools. Expanded TCRs were defined as those above a frequency of 2 per 1,000, corresponding to the top 1% of the tumor frequency distribution. Rényi diversity was computed with the R vegan package after subsampling each repertoire 100 times to 5,000 TCRs. CDR3 similarity networks were built from amino acid triplet string-kernel similarity, connecting CDR3s with pairwise similarity above 0.82. The public sequencing data were trimmed at Q25 with fastp and processed into clonotypes with MiXCR by TCRdb, which kept only in-frame beta chains. Rows with one shared CDR3 protein collapse into an entry with the most common genes and DNA. For this entry, the V and J calls and clone size follow TCRdb and not the study's own pipeline. In all, the sample holds approximately 7,200 distinct CDR3 sequences, and less than 5.5% of those were seen once. The ten biggest clones cover 6.5% to 10% of the sample.

Reading the germline V gene (reference sequence) gives CDR1 MNHEY and CDR2 SMNVEV. V is pared back by 6 bases and J by 5 bases, with 14 bases lying between the germline termini. The cysteine opens and the phenylalanine closes a CDR3 of 13 amino acids. Just CDR3 DNA is preserved here, 39 bases in frame from base 1. This clonotype originated in a female donor with early-stage non-small cell lung cancer. The sequenced sample was normal lung tissue next to the tumor, obtained at surgery. This sequence uses TRBV27 and TRBJ2-7, with no confidently assigned D gene. The CDR3 protein is CASSRGASDEQYF. DNA sequence: TGTGCCAGCAGCCGAGGTGCTTCCGACGAGCAGTACTTC.